This TCR beta chain was observed in a study of T cell responses to AZD1222 COVID-19 vaccine. Findings and caveats of the study: At baseline, seropositivity was found in only 5 to 7 AZD1222 recipients. There were mostly white British donors and more females than males, and clonal diversity was possibly underestimated. Spike-spanning, vaccine-associated CD4 TCRs were dominant at 160-218 and 743-854. Spike-specific TCR depth and breadth grew after two AZD1222 doses.

Germline lookup yields CDR1 SGDLS and CDR2 YYNGEE. The CDR3 is made up of 14 amino acids. Points on this clone: What it recognizes is unknown. At one boundary the junction diverges from the germline segment, which might be a read error.

Sequenced by immunoSEQ multiplex PCR; TCRdb stores in-frame clones only, minus some. The sample records about 100,000 clones, around 87% being singletons. The chain combines TRBV9 with TRBJ2-7, with 7 bases fitting TRBD2. This clonotype was obtained from an adult who received the AZD1222 COVID-19 vaccine. Sequenced here: peripheral blood, sampled 28 days after the second AZD1222 dose. DNA for the CDR3: TGTGCCAGCAGCCTTCGGGAGGTGACCTACGGGCAGTACTTC. It translates to CASSLREVTYGQYF.